The entry below describes one TCR beta chain. The sample belongs to a study of T cell responses to AZD1222 COVID-19 vaccine. Measured with immunoSEQ multiplex PCR; TCRdb has only the in-frame clones, and not every one. The sample includes about 120,000 clones, around 85% seen only once; the top ten take 2.4%. The V gene lost 6 bases and the J gene lost 7 bases, with 13 bases spanning the gap. The V gene's germline CDR1 is MNHEY and CDR2 SVGEGT. The CDR3 totals 13 residues. V usage is TRBV6-2 or TRBV6-3 and J usage is TRBJ1-3; D remains ambiguous. The sequencing used peripheral blood, collected on day 0 of AZD1222 vaccination. This receptor was obtained from an adult in good health. Here the CDR3 reads CASSEVRGNTIYF. As DNA, the CDR3 is TGTGCCAGCAGCGAAGTTCGTGGGAACACCATATATTTT.